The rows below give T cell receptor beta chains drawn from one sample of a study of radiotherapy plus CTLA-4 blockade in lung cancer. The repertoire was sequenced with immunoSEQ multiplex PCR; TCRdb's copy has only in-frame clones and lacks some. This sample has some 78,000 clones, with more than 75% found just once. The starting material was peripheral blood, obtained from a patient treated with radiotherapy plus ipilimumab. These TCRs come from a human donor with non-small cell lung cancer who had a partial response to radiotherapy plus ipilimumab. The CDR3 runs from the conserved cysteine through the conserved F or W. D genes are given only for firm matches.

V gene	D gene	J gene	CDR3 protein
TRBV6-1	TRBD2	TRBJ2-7	CASSEILGGLAGAWDLYEQYF
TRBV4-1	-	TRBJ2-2	CASSQGAEGTGELFF
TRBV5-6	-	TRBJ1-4	CASSLGGATNEKLFF
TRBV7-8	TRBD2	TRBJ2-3	CASSYPPSGRPDTQYF
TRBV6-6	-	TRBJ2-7	CASNNRDYEQYF
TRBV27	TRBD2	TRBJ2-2	CASSGYVPGGAPGELFF
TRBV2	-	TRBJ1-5	CASSFNSNQPQHF
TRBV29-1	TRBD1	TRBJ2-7	CSVKGQGFGYEQYF
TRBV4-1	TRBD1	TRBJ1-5	CAISQGLGQPQHF
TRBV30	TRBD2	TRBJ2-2	CAWSGGRTSRNLGTGELFF
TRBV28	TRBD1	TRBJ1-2	CASSFNPRDRVVNYGYTF
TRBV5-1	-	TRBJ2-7	CASSLEVTGSPYEQYF
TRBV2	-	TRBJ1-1	CASRPGRGNTEAFF
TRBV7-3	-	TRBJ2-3	CASSPTGFSGDTQYF
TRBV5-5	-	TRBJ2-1	CASSFRGGHLNEQFF
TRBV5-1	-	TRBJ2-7	CASSSGIAYEQYF
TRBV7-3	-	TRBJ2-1	CASRKPAGGGNEQFF
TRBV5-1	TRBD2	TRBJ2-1	CASSWGGEGYNEQFF
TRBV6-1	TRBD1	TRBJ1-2	CASSKTYRGSYGYTF
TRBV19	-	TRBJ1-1	CASTETRGTEAFF
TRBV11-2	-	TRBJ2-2	CASSFRQTAGELFF
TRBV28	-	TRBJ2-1	CASSSLAGLHNEQFF
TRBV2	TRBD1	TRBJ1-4	CASSPGQSNEKLFF
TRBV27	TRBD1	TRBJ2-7	CASSRGSPREQYF
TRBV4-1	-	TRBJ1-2	CASSQDIGHSNYGYTF
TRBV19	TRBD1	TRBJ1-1	CASLRQGTEAFF
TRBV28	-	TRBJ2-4	CASNPGAIKNIQYF
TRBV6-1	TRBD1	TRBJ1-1	CASSGRQGTNTEAFF